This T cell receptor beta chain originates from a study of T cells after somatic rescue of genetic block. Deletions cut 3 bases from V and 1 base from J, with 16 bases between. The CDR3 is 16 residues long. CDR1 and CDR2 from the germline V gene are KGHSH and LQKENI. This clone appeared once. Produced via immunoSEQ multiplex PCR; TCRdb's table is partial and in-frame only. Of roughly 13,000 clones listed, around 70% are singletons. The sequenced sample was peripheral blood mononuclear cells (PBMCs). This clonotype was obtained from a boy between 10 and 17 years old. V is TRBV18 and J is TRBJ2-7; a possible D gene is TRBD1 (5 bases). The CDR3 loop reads CASSPQGAGHSYEQYF. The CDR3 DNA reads TGTGCCAGCTCACCGCAAGGGGCAGGGCATTCCTACGAGCAGTACTTC.